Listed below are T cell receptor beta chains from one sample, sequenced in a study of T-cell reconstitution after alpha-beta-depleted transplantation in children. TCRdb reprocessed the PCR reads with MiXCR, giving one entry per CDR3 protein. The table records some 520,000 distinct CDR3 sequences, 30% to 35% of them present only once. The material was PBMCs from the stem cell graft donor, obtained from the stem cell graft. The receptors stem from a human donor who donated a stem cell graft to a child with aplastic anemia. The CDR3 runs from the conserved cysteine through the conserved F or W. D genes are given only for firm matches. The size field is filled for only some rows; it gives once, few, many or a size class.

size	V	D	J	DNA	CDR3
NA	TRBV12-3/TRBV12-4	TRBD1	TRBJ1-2	TGTGCCAGCAGTGGGCGGACAGGTATAGGCTACACCTTC	CASSGRTGIGYTF
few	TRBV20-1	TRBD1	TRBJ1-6	TGCAGTGCTCGTAGACAGGGGTCGACCTATAATTCACCCCTCCACTTT	CSARRQGSTYNSPLHF
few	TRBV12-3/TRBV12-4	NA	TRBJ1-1	TGTGCCAGCAGACAGACCGGGACCCGGGGCCTGAACACTGAAGCTTTCTTT	CASRQTGTRGLNTEAFF
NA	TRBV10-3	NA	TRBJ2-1	TGTGCCATCAGTGGGACCATGAGGGAGAAGTCCTACAATGAGCAGTTCTTC	CAISGTMREKSYNEQFF
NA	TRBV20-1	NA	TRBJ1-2	TGCAGTGCCCCAGGGATTTATGGCTACACCTTC	CSAPGIYGYTF
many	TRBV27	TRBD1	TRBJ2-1	TGTGCCAGCAGTCCTCGGACAGGCTCCTACAATGAGCAGTTCTTC	CASSPRTGSYNEQFF
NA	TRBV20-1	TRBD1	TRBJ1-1	TGCAGTGCTGGACGGGCCGGGACAGCAACTGAAGCTTTCTTT	CSAGRAGTATEAFF
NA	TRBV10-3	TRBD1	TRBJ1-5	TGTGCCATCAGTGAGGGGGACAGCGCCTATAGCAATCAGCCCCAGCATTTT	CAISEGDSAYSNQPQHF
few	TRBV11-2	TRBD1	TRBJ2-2	TGTGCCAGCAGCTTAGAAGGGACAGGGTCCTGGGGCACCGGGGAGCTGTTTTTT	CASSLEGTGSWGTGELFF
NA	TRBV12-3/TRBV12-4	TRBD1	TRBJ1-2	TGTGCCAGCAGTTTGTCTCAGGGGGTCTATGGCTACACCTTC	CASSLSQGVYGYTF
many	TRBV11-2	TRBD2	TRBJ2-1	TGTGCCAGCAGCCAGAGGACTAGTAGCCCCTACAATGAGCAGTTCTTC	CASSQRTSSPYNEQFF
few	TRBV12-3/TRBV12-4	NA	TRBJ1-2	TGTGCCAGCAGTTTTGTTGCCCTCCGGGGCTACACCTTC	CASSFVALRGYTF
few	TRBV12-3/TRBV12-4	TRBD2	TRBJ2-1	TGTGCCAGCAGCTTCACTAGCGGGAGTGACAATGAGCAGTTCTTC	CASSFTSGSDNEQFF
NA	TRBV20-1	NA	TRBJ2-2	TGCAGTGCTCTCTCGGTAGGGACAAACACCGGGGAGCTGTTTTTT	CSALSVGTNTGELFF
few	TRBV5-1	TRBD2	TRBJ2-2	TGCGCCAGCAGCTGGGACGGGCCCCCAAGCGGGAGGGCCGGGGAGCTGTTTTTT	CASSWDGPPSGRAGELFF
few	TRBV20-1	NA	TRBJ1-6	TGCAGTGCCCGGACGGGGTATGGTTCACCCCTCCACTTT	CSARTGYGSPLHF
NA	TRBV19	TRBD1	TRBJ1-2	TGTGCCAGTAGTACAACAGGGGCTGGCTATGGCTACACCTTC	CASSTTGAGYGYTF
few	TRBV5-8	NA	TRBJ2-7	TGTGCCAGCAGGTTGTTTAAGTTGCAGGCAGTCTACGAGCAGTACTTC	CASRLFKLQAVYEQYF
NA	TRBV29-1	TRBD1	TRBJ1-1	TGCAGCGCACTGACAGGGGTTTTGGACACTGAAGCTTTCTTT	CSALTGVLDTEAFF
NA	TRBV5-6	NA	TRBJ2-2	TGTGTGCAGGTCTACACCGGGGAGCTGTTTTTT	CVQVYTGELFF
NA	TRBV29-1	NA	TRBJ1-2	TGCAGCGTTGGCGTCAGGGGTTATGGCTACACCTTC	CSVGVRGYGYTF
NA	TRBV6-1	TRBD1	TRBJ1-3	TGTGCCAGCAGCTCGGACAGGGTCGTTGCTTACTCTGGAAACACCATATATTTT	CASSSDRVVAYSGNTIYF
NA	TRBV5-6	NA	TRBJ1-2	TGTGCCAGCAGCTTGGTAACACCCATACCTATAGCTAACTATGGCTACACCTTC	CASSLVTPIPIANYGYTF
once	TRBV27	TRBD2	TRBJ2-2	TGTGCCAGCAGTATTATAGCGGGCGAGCTGTTTTTT	CASSIIAGELFF
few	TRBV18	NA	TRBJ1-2	TGTGCCAGCTCACCAGAAGGACAGCTCTATGGCTACACCTTC	CASSPEGQLYGYTF
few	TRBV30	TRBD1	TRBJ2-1	TGTGCCTGGAGCCGGGACAGTGTTTCCAATGAGCAGTTCTTC	CAWSRDSVSNEQFF
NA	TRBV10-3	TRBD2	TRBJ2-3	TGTGCCATCAGTGATGGTGGGAGCGGGAGGGCCGCCACAGATACGCAGTATTTT	CAISDGGSGRAATDTQYF
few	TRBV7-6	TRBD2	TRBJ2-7	TGTGCCAGCAGCTTAAGCAGGGAGGGCTACGAGCAGTACTTC	CASSLSREGYEQYF
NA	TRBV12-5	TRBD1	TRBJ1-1	TGTGCTAGTTTTACGATCGGGGACAGGGGGTCCTCTGAAGCTTTCTTT	CASFTIGDRGSSEAFF
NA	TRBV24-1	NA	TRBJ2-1	TGTGCCACCAGTGGGGATCCCGTATTATCAAATGAGCAGTTCTTC	CATSGDPVLSNEQFF
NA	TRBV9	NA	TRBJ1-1	TGTGCCAGCAGCGTAGAACCTGGCACTGAAGCTTTCTTT	CASSVEPGTEAFF
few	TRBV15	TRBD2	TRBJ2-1	TGTGCCACCAGACCGACTAGCGGAAACAATGAGCAGTTCTTC	CATRPTSGNNEQFF
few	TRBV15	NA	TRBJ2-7	TGTGCCACCAGCAGGGACGAAACCTACGAGCAGTACTTC	CATSRDETYEQYF
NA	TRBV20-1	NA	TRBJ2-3	TGCAGTGTTTCCCGAGGAGATACGCAGTATTTT	CSVSRGDTQYF
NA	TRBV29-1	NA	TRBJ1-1	TGCAGCGTCTCCAAAGCCCCCCCGAAGGGGGGCACTGAAGCTTTCTTT	CSVSKAPPKGGTEAFF
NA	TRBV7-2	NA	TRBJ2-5	TGTGCCAGCAGCGTAGGAGTGGATGGAGAGACCCAGTACTTC	CASSVGVDGETQYF
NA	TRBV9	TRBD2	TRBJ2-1	TGTGCCAGCAGCGTAGGGTTCCTAGCGGGAGAGCTTGAGCAGTTCTTC	CASSVGFLAGELEQFF
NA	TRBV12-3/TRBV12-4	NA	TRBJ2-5	TGTGCCAGCAGTTTTTCAGGGCTAGAGACCCAGTACTTC	CASSFSGLETQYF
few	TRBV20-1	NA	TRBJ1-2	TGCAGTGCTAGAGATCGGGGGACGGTTCCTTTCTATGGCTACACCTTC	CSARDRGTVPFYGYTF
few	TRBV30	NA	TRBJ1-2	TGTGCCTGGAGTGTCGGGTTTACCCAAAGGGACTTTATTAACTATGGCTACACCTTC	CAWSVGFTQRDFINYGYTF
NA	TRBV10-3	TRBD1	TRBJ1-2	TGTGCCATCAGTGAGGCAGGGGGTACGTCCGGCTACACCTTC	CAISEAGGTSGYTF
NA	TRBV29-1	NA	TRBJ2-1	TGCAGCGTTGAAGGGGTGCGGGGTTTTTCGGGTTCGGGGGACAATGAGCAGTTCTTC	CSVEGVRGFSGSGDNEQFF
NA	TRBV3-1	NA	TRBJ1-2	TGTGCCAGCAGCCAAGTCGGATCGATCGGCTACACCTTC	CASSQVGSIGYTF